A single sample gave rise to the 10 T cell receptor beta chains below, sequenced in a study of post-analysis software for immune sequencing data. Study-wide findings and caveats: Comparison of patients with controls showed about 5 TRBV segments more frequent in patients, TRBV5-6, TRBV5-1 and TRBV20-1 among them.

Their antigens remain unidentified. Prepared libraries of TCR beta cDNA carried unique molecular identifiers. TCRdb recomputed calls from the PCR reads with MiXCR, one row per CDR3 protein. The repertoire has hundreds of thousands of distinct CDR3 sequences, approximately 30% of them found once; the top ten carry under 0.7%. Specimen: blood. All receptors derive from a girl aged 10-17 years with multiple sclerosis.

The chain is built from TRBV28 and TRBJ2-5, with TRBD1 matching 7 bases. V dropped 5 bases and J dropped 4; count of bases not matched to a gene: 7. Germline CDR1 MDHEN, CDR2 SYDVKM. CDR3 length: 14 amino acids. DNA of the CDR3: TGTGCCAGCAGTGCCACAGGGGTTCCAGAGACCCAGTACTTC. This sequence encodes CASSATGVPETQYF.

This clonotype was counted a few times. The chain has TRBV4-3 and TRBJ2-7; 10 nucleotides line up with TRBD1. The germline gives CDR1 LGHNA, CDR2 YSLEER. With 1 base clipped from V and 5 bases from J, the junction kept 14 bases outside the gene matches. The CDR3 runs to 18 residues. The CDR3 DNA reads TGCGCCAGCAGCCAAGGTGGGGCCTACGGGACAGGGGTTCACGAGCAGTACTTC. This translates into CASSQGGAYGTGVHEQYF.

This clonotype was detected many times. The V call is TRBV4-3, the J call TRBJ2-7, with D perhaps TRBD2 (6 bases). This CDR3 has 15 amino acids. The V gene's germline CDR1 is LGHNA and CDR2 YSLEER. The V end was cut by 3 bases, the J end by 9 bases, with 21 bases between. Here the CDR3 DNA reads TGCGCCAGCAGCCAGGATAGCGGTAGCTACGCACCGCAGTACTTC. Protein: CASSQDSGSYAPQYF.

This clonotype was seen a few times. The V call is TRBV12-3 or TRBV12-4, the J call TRBJ2-1, with D unclear. V lost 8 bases, J lost 8 bases, and 13 bases lay in between. This CDR3 has 12 amino acids. Here the CDR3 DNA reads TGTGCCAGCGATCACGGCGGTGATGAGCAGTTCTTC. Translated: CASDHGGDEQFF.

This clonotype showed up many times. This chain connects TRBV12-3 or TRBV12-4 to TRBJ2-7, with D tentatively TRBD1 or TRBD2 (5 bases each). This CDR3 is 13 amino acids long. Trimming removed 3 bases at V and 2 bases at J, with 8 bases between. CDR3: CASSFGTTYEQYF. The CDR3 region has the DNA TGTGCCAGCAGTTTCGGGACCACCTACGAGCAGTACTTC.

The sample holds a few counts of this clonotype. The genes are TRBV5-5 and TRBJ1-6; 9 bases map to TRBD1. V lost 1 base and J lost 9; bases outside the gene matches: 11. This CDR3 comprises 17 residues. In germline, CDR1 is SGHKS, CDR2 YYEKEE (reference sequence). The CDR3 DNA is TGTGCCAGCAGCTTGAGGGCACAGGGGGCGATCGGTTCACCCCTCCACTTT. The encoded protein is CASSLRAQGAIGSPLHF.

The rearrangement links TRBV6-1 to TRBJ2-3, with a possible D match to TRBD2 (7 bases). CDR1 MNHNS and CDR2 SASEGT come from the germline V gene. V shed 6 bases and J shed 2 bases, with 18 bases lying between them. This CDR3 has 16 amino acids. CDR3 sequence (DNA): TGTGCCAGCAGCACCGGAGGGGCGGGGGCCACAGATACGCAGTATTTT. Its translation is CASSTGGAGATDTQYF.

The V gene is TRBV20-1, the J gene TRBJ2-3, with 7 bases matching TRBD1. CDR3 size: 15 residues. From germline, CDR1 is DFQATT and CDR2 SNEGSKA (reference sequence). V was clipped by 0 bases and J by 1 base; unmatched bases: 4. The CDR3 coding sequence is TGCAGTGCTAGAGAGGTCGACAGGGGCACAGATACGCAGTATTTT. Protein product: CSAREVDRGTDTQYF.

The J gene is TRBJ1-2, the V gene TRBV5-5; TRBD1 might be the D (5 bases). Germline values: CDR1 SGHKS, CDR2 YYEKEE (reference sequence). The CDR3 is made up of 14 amino acids. V gave up 3 bases and J gave up 5 bases, with 14 bases separating them. The CDR3 reads CASSSLGTAYGYTF. The CDR3 DNA reads as TGTGCCAGCAGCTCCCTAGGGACGGCTTATGGCTACACCTTC.

For this clonotype: Being one base from a much bigger clone, this may be a read error. This chain joins TRBV7-2 and TRBJ2-4; D assignment may be TRBD1 or TRBD2 (6 bases each). With the DNA end fitting TRBJ2-7 better, the J assignment may be wrong. CDR1 and CDR2 (germline): SGHTA, FQGNSA. There are 16 residues in the CDR3. CDR3 DNA: TGTGCCAGCAGCTTAGGTCGGGAGAGGGGGTCCTACGAGCAGTACTTC. Amino acids: CASSLGRERGSYEQYF.